This TCR beta chain was documented in a study of cytomegalovirus exposure and HLA in healthy donors. TCRdb's table, derived via immunoSEQ multiplex PCR, lists solely in-frame clones and lacks some. The repertoire consists of 200,000 to 250,000 clones, with more than 75% occurring once and the leading ten covering roughly 2%. What was sequenced was PBMCs. The source is a woman aged 18-29 years in good health and CMV-seropositive.

CDR3 loop: CASSIQGYTGELFF. The CDR3 bases are TGTGCCAGCTCAATACAGGGGTACACCGGGGAGCTGTTTTTT. The chain is built from TRBV18 and TRBJ2-2; TRBD1 aligns across 7 bases. Germline V gene sequence: CDR1 KGHSH, CDR2 LQKENI. J was trimmed by 3 bases and V by 5 bases; bases with no gene match: 3. CDR3 length: 14 amino acids.